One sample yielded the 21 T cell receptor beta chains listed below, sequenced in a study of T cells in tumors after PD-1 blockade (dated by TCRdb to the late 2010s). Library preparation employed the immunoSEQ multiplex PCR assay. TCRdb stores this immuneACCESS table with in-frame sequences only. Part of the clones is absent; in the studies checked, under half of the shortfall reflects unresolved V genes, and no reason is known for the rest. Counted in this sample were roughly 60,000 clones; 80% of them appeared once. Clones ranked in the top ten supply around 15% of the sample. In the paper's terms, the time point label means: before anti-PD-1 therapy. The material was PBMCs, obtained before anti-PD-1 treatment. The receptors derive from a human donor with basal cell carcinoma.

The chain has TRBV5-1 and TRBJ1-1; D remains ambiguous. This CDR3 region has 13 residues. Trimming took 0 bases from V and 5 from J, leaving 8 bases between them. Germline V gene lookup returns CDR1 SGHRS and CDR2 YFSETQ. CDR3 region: CASSLGIRTEAFF. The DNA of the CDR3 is TGCGCCAGCAGCTTGGGGATTAGGACTGAAGCTTTCTTT.

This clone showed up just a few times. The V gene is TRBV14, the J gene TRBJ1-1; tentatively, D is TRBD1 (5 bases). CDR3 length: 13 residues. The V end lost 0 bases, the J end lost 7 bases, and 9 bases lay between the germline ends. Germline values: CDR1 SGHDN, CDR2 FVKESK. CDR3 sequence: CASSQDLGREAFF. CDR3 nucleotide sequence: TGTGCCAGCAGCCAAGATTTGGGACGTGAAGCTTTCTTT.

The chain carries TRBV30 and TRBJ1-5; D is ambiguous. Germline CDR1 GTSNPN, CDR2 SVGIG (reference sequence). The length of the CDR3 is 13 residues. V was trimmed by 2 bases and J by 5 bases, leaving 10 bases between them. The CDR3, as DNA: TGTGCCTGGAGTAGTGGGGAACATCAGCCCCAGCATTTT. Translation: CAWSSGEHQPQHF.

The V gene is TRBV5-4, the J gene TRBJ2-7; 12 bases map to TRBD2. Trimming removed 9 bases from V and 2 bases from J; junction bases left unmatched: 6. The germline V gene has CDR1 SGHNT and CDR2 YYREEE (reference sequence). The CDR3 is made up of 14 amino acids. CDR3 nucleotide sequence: TGTGCCACCGAAACTAGCGGGGGGACCTACGAGCAGTACTTC. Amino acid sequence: CATETSGGTYEQYF.

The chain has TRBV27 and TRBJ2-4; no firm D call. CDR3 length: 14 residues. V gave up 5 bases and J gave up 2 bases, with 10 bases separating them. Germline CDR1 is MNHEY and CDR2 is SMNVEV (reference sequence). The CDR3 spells CASSPSRTKNIQYF. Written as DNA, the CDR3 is TGTGCCAGCAGTCCCTCCAGAACCAAAAACATTCAGTACTTC.

The CDR3 reads CATLPGQGSYEQYF. The CDR3 DNA reads as TGTGCCACGCTTCCAGGACAGGGGTCGTACGAGCAGTACTTC. The V call is TRBV10-3, the J call TRBJ2-7; 9 bases match TRBD1. The CDR3 totals 14 residues. V shed 10 bases and J 4 bases; nucleotides not matched to a gene: 11. Germline CDR1 reads ENHRY; CDR2 reads SYGVKD.

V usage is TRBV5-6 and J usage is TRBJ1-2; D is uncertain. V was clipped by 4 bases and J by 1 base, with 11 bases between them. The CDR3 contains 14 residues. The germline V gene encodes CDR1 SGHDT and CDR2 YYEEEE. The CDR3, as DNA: TGTGCCAGCAGCAAGCCGGGCCTTAACTATGGCTACACCTTC. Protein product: CASSKPGLNYGYTF.

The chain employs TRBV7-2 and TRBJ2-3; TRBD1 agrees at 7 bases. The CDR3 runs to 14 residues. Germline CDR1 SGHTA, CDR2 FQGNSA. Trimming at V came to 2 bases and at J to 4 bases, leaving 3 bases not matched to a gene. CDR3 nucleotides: TGTGCCAGCAGCTTAAGGGGGCGACCAGATACGCAGTATTTT. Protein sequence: CASSLRGRPDTQYF.

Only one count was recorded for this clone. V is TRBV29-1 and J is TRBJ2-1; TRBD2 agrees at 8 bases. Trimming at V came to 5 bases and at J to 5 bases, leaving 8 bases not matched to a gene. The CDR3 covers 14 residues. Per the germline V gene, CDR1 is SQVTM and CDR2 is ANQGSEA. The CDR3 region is CSVRRGGKDNEQFF. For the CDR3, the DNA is TGCAGCGTTCGACGGGGGGGGAAAGACAATGAGCAGTTCTTC.

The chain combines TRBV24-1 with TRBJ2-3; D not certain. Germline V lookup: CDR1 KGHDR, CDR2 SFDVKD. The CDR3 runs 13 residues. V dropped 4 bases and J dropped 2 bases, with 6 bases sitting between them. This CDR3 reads CATSDDHTDTQYF. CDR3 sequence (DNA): TGTGCCACCAGTGACGACCACACAGATACGCAGTATTTT.

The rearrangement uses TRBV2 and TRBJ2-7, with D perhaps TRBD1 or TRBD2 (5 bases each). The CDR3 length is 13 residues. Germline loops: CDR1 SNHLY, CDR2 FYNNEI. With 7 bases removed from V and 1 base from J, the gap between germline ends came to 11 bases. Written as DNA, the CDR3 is TGTGCCAGCACCAGAGGGACGTCCTACGAGCAGTACTTC. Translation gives CASTRGTSYEQYF.

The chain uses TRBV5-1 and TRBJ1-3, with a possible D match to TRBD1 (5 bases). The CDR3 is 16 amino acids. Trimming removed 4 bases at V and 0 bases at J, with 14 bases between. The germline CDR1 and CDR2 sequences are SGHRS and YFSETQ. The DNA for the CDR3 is TGCGCCAGCAGCACGTCGACAGTGTTCTCTGGAAACACCATATATTTT. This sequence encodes CASSTSTVFSGNTIYF.

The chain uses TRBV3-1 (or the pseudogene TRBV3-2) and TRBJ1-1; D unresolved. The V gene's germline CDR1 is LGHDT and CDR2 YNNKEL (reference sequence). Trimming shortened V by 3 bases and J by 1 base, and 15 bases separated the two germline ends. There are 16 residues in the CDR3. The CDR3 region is CASSQILSSWNTEAFF. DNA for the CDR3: TGTGCCAGCAGCCAGATCCTGAGCAGTTGGAACACTGAAGCTTTCTTT.

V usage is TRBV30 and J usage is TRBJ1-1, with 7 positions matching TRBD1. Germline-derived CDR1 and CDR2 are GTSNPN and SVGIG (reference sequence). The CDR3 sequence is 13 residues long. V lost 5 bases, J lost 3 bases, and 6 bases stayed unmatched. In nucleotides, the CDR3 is TGTGCCTGGGCTAACGACAGGGACACTGAAGCTTTCTTT. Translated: CAWANDRDTEAFF.

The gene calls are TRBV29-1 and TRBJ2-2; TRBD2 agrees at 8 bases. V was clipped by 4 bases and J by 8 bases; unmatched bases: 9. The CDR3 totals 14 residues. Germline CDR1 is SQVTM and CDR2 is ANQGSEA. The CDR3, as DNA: TGCAGCGTTGCCCCAGCGGGGGCCGCGGGGGAGCTGTTTTTT. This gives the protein CSVAPAGAAGELFF.

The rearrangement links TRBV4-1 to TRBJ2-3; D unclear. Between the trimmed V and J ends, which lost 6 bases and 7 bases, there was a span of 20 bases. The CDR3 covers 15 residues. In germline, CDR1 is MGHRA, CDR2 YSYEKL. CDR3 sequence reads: CASRIYNVEVNTQYF. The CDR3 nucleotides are TGCGCCAGCAGGATTTACAACGTAGAGGTAAATACGCAGTATTTT.

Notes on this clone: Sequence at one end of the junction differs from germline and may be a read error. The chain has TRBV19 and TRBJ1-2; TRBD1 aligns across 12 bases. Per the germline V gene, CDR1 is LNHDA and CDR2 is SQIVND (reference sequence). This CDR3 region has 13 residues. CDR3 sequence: CASSTTWDRGLDF. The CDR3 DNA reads TGTGCCAGTAGTACGACATGGGACAGGGGGCTCGACTTC.

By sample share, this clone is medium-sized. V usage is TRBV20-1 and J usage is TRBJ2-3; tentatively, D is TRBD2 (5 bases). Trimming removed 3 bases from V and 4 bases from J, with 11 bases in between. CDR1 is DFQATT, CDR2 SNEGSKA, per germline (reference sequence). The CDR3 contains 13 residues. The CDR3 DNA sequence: TGCAGTGCTAGTGGGCTAGCCCCAGATACGCAGTATTTT. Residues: CSASGLAPDTQYF.

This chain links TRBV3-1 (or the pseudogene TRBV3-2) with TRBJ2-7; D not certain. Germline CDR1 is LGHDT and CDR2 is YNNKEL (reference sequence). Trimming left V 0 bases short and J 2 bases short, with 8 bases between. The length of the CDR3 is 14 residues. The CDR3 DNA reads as TGTGCCAGCAGCCAAGATCCAGTCACCTACGAGCAGTACTTC. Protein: CASSQDPVTYEQYF.

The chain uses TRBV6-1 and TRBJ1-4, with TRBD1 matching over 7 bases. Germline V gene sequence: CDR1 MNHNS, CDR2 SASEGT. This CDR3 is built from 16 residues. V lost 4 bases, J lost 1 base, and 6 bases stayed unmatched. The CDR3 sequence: CASSGETGLTNEKLFF. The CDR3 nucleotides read TGTGCCAGCAGTGGAGAGACAGGGTTAACTAATGAAAAACTGTTTTTT.

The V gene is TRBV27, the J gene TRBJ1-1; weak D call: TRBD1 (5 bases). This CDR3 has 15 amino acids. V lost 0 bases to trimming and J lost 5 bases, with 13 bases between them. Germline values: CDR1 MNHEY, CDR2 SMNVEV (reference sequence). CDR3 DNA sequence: TGTGCCAGCAGTTTATCGGGCAGGGTTCCGACTGAAGCTTTCTTT. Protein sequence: CASSLSGRVPTEAFF.